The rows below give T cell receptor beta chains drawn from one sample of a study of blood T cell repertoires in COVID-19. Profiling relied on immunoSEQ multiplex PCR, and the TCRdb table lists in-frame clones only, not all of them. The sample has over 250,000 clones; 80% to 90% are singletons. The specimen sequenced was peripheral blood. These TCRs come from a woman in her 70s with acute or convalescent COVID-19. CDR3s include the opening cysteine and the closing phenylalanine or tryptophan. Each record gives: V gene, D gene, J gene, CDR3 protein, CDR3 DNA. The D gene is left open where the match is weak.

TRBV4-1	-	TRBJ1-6	CASSQGGLQGGNSPLHF	TGCGCCAGCAGCCAAGGAGGGTTACAGGGTGGGAATTCACCCCTCCACTTT
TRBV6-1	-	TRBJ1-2	CASSDKSHENFHGYTF	TGTGCCAGCAGTGACAAGAGCCACGAAAACTTTCATGGCTACACCTTC
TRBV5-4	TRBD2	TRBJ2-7	CASSHTSGNSYEQYF	TGTGCCAGCAGCCATACTAGCGGTAACTCCTACGAGCAGTACTTC
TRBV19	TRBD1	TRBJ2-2	CASRRLRDRESGELFF	TGTGCCAGTAGGCGACTCCGGGACAGGGAATCCGGGGAGCTGTTTTTT
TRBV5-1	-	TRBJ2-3	CASEDSLTDTQYF	TGCGCCAGCGAGGACAGCCTCACAGATACGCAGTATTTT
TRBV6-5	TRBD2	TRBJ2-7	CASSQTSGSPYEQYF	TGTGCCAGCAGTCAGACTAGCGGGAGCCCCTACGAGCAGTACTTC
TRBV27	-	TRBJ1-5	CASSFQGGQPQHF	TGTGCCAGCAGTTTCCAGGGCGGCCAGCCCCAGCATTTT
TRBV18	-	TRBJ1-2	CASSPGAGLRYTF	TGTGCCAGCTCACCGGGGGCAGGGCTCCGCTACACCTTC
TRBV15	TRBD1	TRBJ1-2	CATSGRTGFGYGYTF	TGTGCCACCAGCGGTCGGACAGGGTTCGGCTATGGCTACACCTTC
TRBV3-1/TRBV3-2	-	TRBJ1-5	CASSPLQGGQPQHF	TGTGCCAGCAGCCCCCTACAGGGCGGTCAGCCCCAGCATTTT
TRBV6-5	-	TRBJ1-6	CASSLTGPYNSPLHF	TGTGCCAGCAGTCTTACAGGGCCCTATAATTCACCCCTCCACTTT
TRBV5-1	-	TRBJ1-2	CASSLEWADSYGYTF	TGCGCCAGCAGCTTGGAGTGGGCCGACAGCTATGGCTACACCTTC
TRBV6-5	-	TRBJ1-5	CASRDSLQPQHF	TGTGCCAGCAGGGACAGTCTGCAGCCCCAGCATTTT
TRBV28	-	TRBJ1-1	CASRLPNRNTEAFF	TGTGCCAGCAGGCTTCCTAACAGGAACACTGAAGCTTTCTTT